This TCR beta chain was sequenced in a study of blood T cells in healthy people across ages. Alongside a J-beta primer mix, a sample-barcoded 5' primer served in a second PCR lasting 7 to 11 cycles. All samples yielded 2.5 million or more CDR3-containing paired-end reads. TCRdb reanalysed the 5' RACE reads using MiXCR and keeps one entry per CDR3 protein. This table has 1.5 million to 2 million distinct CDR3 sequences, about 28% appearing once. The CDR3 contains 14 residues. The V gene lost 7 bases and the J gene lost 5 bases, with 18 bases spanning the gap. Donors were healthy Caucasian individuals from Russia aged about 6 to 95. Total RNA extraction produced at least 5.5 micrograms (per sample) for the study.

Sequencing input: blood. This chain joins TRBV12-3 or TRBV12-4 and TRBJ2-7; D is unresolved. The receptor was isolated from a woman in her 30s in good health. The chain's CDR3 is CASTGPGRNDEQYF. Here the CDR3 DNA reads TGTGCCAGCACCGGACCAGGTCGAAACGACGAGCAGTACTTC.